The text below deals with one T cell receptor beta chain. In the same sample, other DNA sequences code for this CDR3. This record belongs to a study of blood T cell repertoires in COVID-19. Original handling: Amplification of reference gene primers was used by the study to estimate nucleated cell counts. TCRdb's copy holds only in-frame clones and misses some; the assay was immunoSEQ multiplex PCR. The DNA gave D and trimming, while V, J and clone size come from that table. The sample shows hundreds of thousands of clones, about 85% of them seen only once. The CDR3 runs 12 residues. CDR1 and CDR2 from the germline V gene are SGHDN and FVKESK. With V trimmed by 5 bases and J by 3 bases, 1 base remained unmatched.

The chain links TRBV14 to TRBJ2-7, with TRBD1 identical over 7 bases. Sequenced material: PBMCs or T cells enriched from blood (not recorded which). The sequence was collected from a woman between 50 and 59 years old who had recovered from COVID-19. Here the CDR3 DNA reads TGTGCCAGCAGCAGGGACAGCTACGAGCAGTACTTC. Translated, it gives CASSRDSYEQYF.